This record looks at one T cell receptor (beta chain) sequence and its context. Generated by immunoSEQ multiplex PCR, the TCRdb table keeps only in-frame clones and is missing some. Among more than 50,000 clones listed, around 90% were seen once. This entry belongs to a study of blood T cell repertoires in COVID-19. V was clipped by 4 bases and J by 1 base; unmatched bases: 6. The CDR3 spans 15 residues. CDR1 and CDR2 from the germline V gene are SGHNT and YYREEE (reference sequence). This rearrangement joins TRBV5-4 to TRBJ2-7; 9 bases are shared with TRBD1. The origin of this receptor is a human donor in a cohort sampled during active COVID-19. Source material: peripheral blood. This CDR3 reads CASSQQGAKSYEQYF. The DNA of the CDR3 is TGTGCCAGCAGCCAACAGGGGGCGAAGTCCTACGAGCAGTACTTC.